The clone carrying this T cell receptor (beta chain) was detected a few times. Antigen: not known. The sample originates from a study of post-analysis software for immune sequencing data. Broader study findings: Multiple sclerosis was associated with a significant reduction in normalized Chao1 diversity relative to controls.

Each TCR beta cDNA library carried unique molecular identifiers. With about 0.9 to 11 million T cells as the source, approximately 500,000 cDNA molecules resulted. TCRdb redid the calling of the PCR reads with MiXCR, one entry per CDR3 protein. The repertoire holds under 650,000 distinct CDR3 sequences, with 44% as singletons. Sequencing was done on a sample of blood. The source is a girl between 5 and 17 years old with multiple sclerosis.

Here the CDR3 DNA reads TGTGCCTGGAGCGTCGGACTAGCGGCCCACTACGAGCAGTACTTC. It codes for CAWSVGLAAHYEQYF. The rearrangement uses TRBV30 and TRBJ2-7; 10 bases fit TRBD2. Per the germline V gene, CDR1 is GTSNPN and CDR2 is SVGIG (reference sequence). This CDR3 comprises 15 residues. The J segment lost 3 bases and the V segment lost 3 bases, leaving 8 bases of the junction unmatched.